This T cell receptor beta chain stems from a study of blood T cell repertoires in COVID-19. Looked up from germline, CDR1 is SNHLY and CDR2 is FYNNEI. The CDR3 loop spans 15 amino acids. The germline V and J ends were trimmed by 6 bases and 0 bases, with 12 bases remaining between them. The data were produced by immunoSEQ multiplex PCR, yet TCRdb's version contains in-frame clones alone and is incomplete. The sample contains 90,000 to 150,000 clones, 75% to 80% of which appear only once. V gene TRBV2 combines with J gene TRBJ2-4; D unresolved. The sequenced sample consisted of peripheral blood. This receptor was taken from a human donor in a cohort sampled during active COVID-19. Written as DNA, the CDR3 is TGTGCCAGCAGACAGACCATCCTAGCCAAAAACATTCAGTACTTC. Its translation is CASRQTILAKNIQYF.